Below, one TCR beta chain is given with its context. This entry belongs to a study of shared clonotypes between healthy human individuals. CD45RO-negative, CCR7-selected cells formed the naive CD8 fraction, which excluded terminally differentiated effector memory CD45RA+ cells. The CDR3 length is 13 residues. Germline-derived CDR1 and CDR2 are WNHNN and SYGVQD (reference sequence). V was pared by 7 bases and J by 5 bases, with 5 bases of the junction left unmatched. Researchers divided each subset's genomic DNA evenly across several immunoSEQ plates. How the authors handled the data: As immunoSEQ supplied junction-only sequences (without quality scores), filtering differed. Libraries were prepared by immunoSEQ multiplex PCR; TCRdb keeps only in-frame clonotypes and omits some of them. V, J and clone size reflect that table, while D and trimming were determined from the DNA. The sample has just over 2,000,000 clones, about 95% seen once; the top ten hold 1% to 1.3%.

This sequence originates from a man aged 18 to 29 in good health. The chain joins TRBV10-1 to TRBJ2-1, with 7 bases lining up with TRBD2. Sequences were obtained from naive CD8+ T cells sorted from blood. Here the CDR3 DNA reads TGCGCCAGCACCCCCAGCGGGGACAATGAGCAGTTCTTC. It is translated as CASTPSGDNEQFF.